The sequence of this T cell receptor beta chain was determined in a study of CD8 T cells in Susac syndrome (dated by TCRdb to between 2018 and 2021). At the level of the whole study: The study used repertoire sequencing to test whether antigen drove CD8+ T cell activation and differentiation in Susac syndrome. Here is what the overall study found, with its caveats: The TCR sequencing and HLA analysis was acknowledged to have included a relatively small number of individuals.

About this clonotype itself: This clone's antigen is unknown. No per-base quality is available; no much larger clone lies one base away.

Peripheral blood CD8+ and CD4+ T cells from healthy donors, Susac syndrome patients and multiple sclerosis patients were profiled using high-throughput TCR beta sequencing. The multiple sclerosis controls were treatment-naive patients who had stable or active relapsing-remitting disease and met the revised McDonald criteria. CD8+ TEMRA cells were enriched by FACS, while bulk CD8+ and CD4+ T cells were purified by magnetic negative isolation. Blood was collected in EDTA tubes and processed within 24 hours, with PBMCs isolated through density gradient centrifugation. PBMCs intended for TCR sequencing were frozen in liquid nitrogen and were later thawed in a 37 degrees C water bath. A purity of at least 90% was achieved for sorted or isolated CD4+, CD8+ and CD8+ TEMRA cells. The CDR3 goes from the cysteine to the phenylalanine over 14 residues. Kept here is only the CDR3 DNA, which spans 42 bases and is read in frame from base 1. The junction shows trimming of 4 bases on V and 5 bases on J, and the gene matches do not reach 8 bases of it. CDR1 and CDR2 were assigned from the germline V gene as SQVTM and ANQGSEA.

RNA was extracted with the RNeasy kit and about 0.5 to 1 ug was reverse transcribed using random hexamers. TCR beta CDR3 regions were amplified with the immunoSEQ multiplex PCR assay covering 54 Vbeta and 13 Jbeta segments. PCR amplification bias was corrected using a synthetic template baseline for primer optimization and computational correction. For the original study's pipeline: Only productive sequences were kept, with reads annotated to V, D and J genes according to IMGT and analyzed in immunoSEQ Analyzer. Clonality was computed as one minus Shannon entropy normalized by log2 of the number of productive unique sequences. For each patient and control, public and private clones were evaluated among the 100 most prevalent clones. Susac-specific clones were defined as absent from healthy and MS cohorts, approximately 1,000 published viral clones and other ImmuneACCESS disease sequences. TCRdb reran the public reads through fastp at Q25 and MiXCR, keeping productive beta chains. Each CDR3 protein appears once, grouped with its most common genes and DNA. In this record, the V and J calls reflect TCRdb's handling and not the investigators' own analysis. The sample table records around 230,000 distinct CDR3 sequences; around 96% of these occur just once. The biggest ten clones account for about 0.088% of the sample.

The chain is made from TRBV29-1 and TRBJ1-1; 9 bases in between match TRBD1. The sample consisted of CD4+ T cells from PBMCs. The receptor comes from a human donor with multiple sclerosis. This receptor has the CDR3 CSVGVGTGKTEAFF. The sequenced DNA: TGCAGCGTTGGGGTCGGGACAGGGAAGACTGAAGCTTTCTTT.